Reported below is one TCR beta chain. Its antigen is as yet unknown. Sequenced by immunoSEQ multiplex PCR; TCRdb stores in-frame clones only, minus some. The sample gives about 260,000 clones, 93% of which show up once; 0.5% to 0.7% is in the top ten. The sample originates from a study of T cell responses to AZD1222 COVID-19 vaccine. Overall study: Whether given at about 4 or about 12 weeks, second doses were pooled.

Notes on the study in general: In a largely white British group with more females than males, clonal diversity was possibly underestimated. Repertoire collection took place solely once the T cell response had peaked. Spike-specific TCR breadth and depth went up after people got two AZD1222 doses.

Sequences were derived from peripheral blood, sampled on day 0 of AZD1222 vaccination. This clonotype was sampled from an adult in good health.

The CDR3 region has the DNA TGTGCCATCAGTGAGTCGAGGACCACCAATGAGCAGTTCTTC. Translating gives CAISESRTTNEQFF. The rearrangement joins TRBV10-3 to TRBJ2-1, with D hard to call. The CDR3 is 14 residues long. The V gene's germline CDR1 is ENHRY and CDR2 SYGVKD. V was pared by 0 bases and J by 6 bases, with 9 bases between.